These T cell receptor beta chains were read from a single sample in a study of T cells in Graves' hyperthyroidism and ophthalmopathy. TCRdb independently ran MiXCR on the multiplex PCR reads; one entry per CDR3 protein. This table has about 270,000 distinct CDR3 sequences, around 15% appearing once. The specimen sequenced was blood. Receptors were obtained from a woman aged 45 to 65 with Graves' hyperthyroidism that later progressed to Graves' ophthalmopathy. CDR3s include the opening cysteine and the closing phenylalanine or tryptophan. Each record gives: clone size, J gene, V gene, D gene, CDR3 protein, CDR3 DNA. D genes are given only for firm matches. Clone size, where shown, is once, few, many, or a class for clones that have expanded.

many	TRBJ1-2	TRBV20-1	-	CSAVGQGRPDYGYTF	TGCAGTGCCGTGGGGCAGGGACGACCTGACTATGGCTACACCTTC
few	TRBJ1-4	TRBV13	-	CASSLRGGSATNEKLFF	TGTGCCAGCAGCTTAAGAGGCGGGAGTGCAACTAATGAAAAACTGTTTTTT
-	TRBJ2-7	TRBV18	-	CASSPRQAVGFEQYF	TGTGCCAGCTCACCACGGCAGGCCGTCGGGTTCGAGCAGTACTTC
-	TRBJ2-3	TRBV19	TRBD2	CASSISGGTDTQYF	TGTGCCAGTAGTATCTCGGGAGGGACAGATACGCAGTATTTT
many	TRBJ1-1	TRBV7-9	-	CASSSGRAEAFF	TGTGCCAGCAGCTCGGGTAGAGCTGAAGCTTTCTTT
few	TRBJ1-2	TRBV7-9	-	CASSLGAGTGYTF	TGTGCCAGCAGCTTAGGGGCAGGGACTGGCTACACCTTC
few	TRBJ2-7	TRBV6-1	TRBD2	CASSWTSGRADEQYF	TGTGCCAGCAGTTGGACTAGCGGGAGGGCCGATGAGCAGTACTTC
-	TRBJ2-1	TRBV10-2	TRBD2	CASSDLAGNEQFF	TGCGCCAGCAGTGACCTAGCGGGCAATGAGCAGTTCTTC
few	TRBJ1-4	TRBV5-1	-	CASRRGAPTNEKLFF	TGCGCCAGCAGACGAGGGGCCCCAACTAATGAAAAACTGTTTTTT
-	TRBJ1-5	TRBV6-5	-	CASSYSSAGGQPQHF	TGTGCCAGCAGTTACTCGAGTGCCGGTGGACAGCCCCAGCATTTT
many	TRBJ2-5	TRBV2	-	CASSGEGGETQYF	TGTGCCAGCAGTGGGGAAGGAGGGGAGACCCAGTACTTC
many	TRBJ1-3	TRBV5-1	-	CASSGDTSGNTIYF	TGCGCCAGCAGTGGGGATACGTCTGGAAACACCATATATTTT
few	TRBJ2-4	TRBV20-1	TRBD2	CSAREHGLVGERAKNIQYF	TGCAGTGCTAGAGAACATGGACTAGTGGGAGAGAGGGCCAAAAACATTCAGTACTTC
many	TRBJ1-5	TRBV3-1	-	CASSQDPPGSNQPQHF	TGTGCCAGCAGCCAAGATCCTCCGGGTAGCAATCAGCCCCAGCATTTT
-	TRBJ2-5	TRBV7-9	-	CAFGGGPMAF	TGTGCCTTTGGTGGGGGACCCATGGCCTTC
-	TRBJ1-4	TRBV4-1	TRBD1	CASSPSSGTGHEKLFF	TGCGCCAGCAGCCCCTCTTCCGGGACAGGGCACGAAAAACTGTTTTTT
-	TRBJ2-7	TRBV14	-	CASSRWNAEQYF	TGTGCCAGCAGCCGCTGGAACGCCGAGCAGTACTTC
few	TRBJ2-1	TRBV20-1	TRBD2	CSALAGGPTRHEQFF	TGCAGTGCCCTAGCGGGAGGCCCTACTCGCCATGAGCAGTTCTTC
few	TRBJ2-1	TRBV27	-	CASRGPLGSNEQFF	TGTGCCAGCAGAGGGCCCCTAGGGTCCAATGAGCAGTTCTTC
many	TRBJ2-1	TRBV2	-	CASSEHGYNEQFF	TGTGCCAGCAGTGAACACGGCTACAATGAGCAGTTCTTC
many	TRBJ1-6	TRBV18	-	CASSPSSGNSPLHF	TGTGCCAGCTCACCTTCCAGCGGTAATTCACCCCTCCACTTT
once	TRBJ2-2	TRBV2	TRBD1	CASSEARRDRVAGELFF	TGTGCCAGCAGTGAAGCCCGTCGGGACAGGGTGGCCGGGGAGCTGTTTTTT
few	TRBJ1-1	TRBV29-1	-	CSVLSNTEAFF	TGCAGCGTGTTATCGAACACTGAAGCTTTCTTT
-	TRBJ2-7	TRBV5-5	-	CASTSEAHSYEQYF	TGTGCCAGCACCTCCGAAGCGCACTCCTACGAGCAGTACTTC
-	TRBJ2-7	TRBV19	-	CASSIVKAPSYEQYF	TGTGCCAGTAGTATAGTAAAGGCACCTTCCTACGAGCAGTACTTC
many	TRBJ2-2	TRBV7-9	TRBD1	CASSFDRGQLFF	TGTGCCAGCAGCTTCGACAGGGGGCAGCTGTTTTTT
many	TRBJ1-1	TRBV10-3	TRBD1	CAISTGGWGTEAFF	TGTGCCATCAGCACAGGGGGCTGGGGCACTGAAGCTTTCTTT
many	TRBJ1-2	TRBV7-9	TRBD1	CASSPDRDIGYTF	TGTGCCAGCAGCCCTGACAGGGACATAGGCTACACCTTC
many	TRBJ2-1	TRBV6-1	-	CASSEVPRDEQFF	TGTGCCAGCAGTGAAGTCCCTCGGGATGAGCAGTTCTTC